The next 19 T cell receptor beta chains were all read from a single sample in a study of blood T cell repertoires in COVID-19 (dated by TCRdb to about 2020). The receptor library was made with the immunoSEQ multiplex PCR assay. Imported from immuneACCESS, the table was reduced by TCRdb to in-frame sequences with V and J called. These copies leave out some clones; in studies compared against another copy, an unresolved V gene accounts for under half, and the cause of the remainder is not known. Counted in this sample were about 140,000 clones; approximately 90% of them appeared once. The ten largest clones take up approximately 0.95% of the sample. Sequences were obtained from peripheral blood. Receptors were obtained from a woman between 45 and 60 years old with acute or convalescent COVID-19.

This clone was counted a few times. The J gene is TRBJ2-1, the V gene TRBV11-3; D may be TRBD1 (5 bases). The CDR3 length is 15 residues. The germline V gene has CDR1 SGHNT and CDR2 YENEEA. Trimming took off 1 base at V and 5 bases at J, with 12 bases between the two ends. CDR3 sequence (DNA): TGTGCCAGCAGCTTAGTGGGGCTGCCCCACAATGAGCAGTTCTTC. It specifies CASSLVGLPHNEQFF.

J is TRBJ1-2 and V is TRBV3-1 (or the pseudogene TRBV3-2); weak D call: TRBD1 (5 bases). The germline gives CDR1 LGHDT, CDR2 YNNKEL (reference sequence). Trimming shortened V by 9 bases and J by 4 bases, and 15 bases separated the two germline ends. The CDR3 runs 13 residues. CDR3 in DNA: TGTGCCAGAACGGACAAGGTAGCCTATGGCTACACCTTC. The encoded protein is CARTDKVAYGYTF.

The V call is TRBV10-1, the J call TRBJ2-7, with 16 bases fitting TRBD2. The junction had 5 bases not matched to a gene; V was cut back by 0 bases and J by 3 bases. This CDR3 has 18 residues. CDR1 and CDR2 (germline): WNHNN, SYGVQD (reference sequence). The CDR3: CASSESTGLAGGDYEQYF. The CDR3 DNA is TGCGCCAGCAGTGAGTCGACGGGACTAGCGGGGGGGGACTACGAGCAGTACTTC.

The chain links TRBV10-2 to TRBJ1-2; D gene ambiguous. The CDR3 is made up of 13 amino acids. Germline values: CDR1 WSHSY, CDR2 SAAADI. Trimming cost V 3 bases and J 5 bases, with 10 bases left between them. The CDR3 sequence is CASSDSGHYGYTF. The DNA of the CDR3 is TGCGCCAGCAGTGACTCCGGTCATTATGGCTACACCTTC.

The CDR3 sequence is CASSMSQRSYEQYF. In nucleotides, the CDR3 is TGTGCCAGTAGTATGAGCCAAAGATCCTACGAGCAGTACTTC. The gene calls are TRBV19 and TRBJ2-7; D is unresolved. V shed 3 bases and J shed 1 base, with 10 bases lying between them. The germline gives CDR1 LNHDA, CDR2 SQIVND (reference sequence). This CDR3 contains 14 residues. The full variable domain, with the rest looked up from reference TRBV19 and TRBJ2-7, is DGGITQSPKYLFRKEGQNVTLSCEQNLNHDAMYWYRQDPGQGLRLIYYSQIVNDFQKGDIAEGYSVSREKKESFPLTVTSAQKNPTAFYLCASSMSQRSYEQYFGPGTRLTVT.

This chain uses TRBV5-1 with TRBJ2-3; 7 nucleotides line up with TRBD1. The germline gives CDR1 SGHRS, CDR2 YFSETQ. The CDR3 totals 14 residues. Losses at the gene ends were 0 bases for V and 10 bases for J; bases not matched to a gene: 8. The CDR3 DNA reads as TGCGCCAGCAGCTTGGAGGGGGACAGCCTGGCGCAGTATTTT. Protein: CASSLEGDSLAQYF.

The DNA of the CDR3 is TGTGCCAGCGCAGTTAGGGACAGGTCTCGAGAGCAGTACTTC. It translates to CASAVRDRSREQYF. The V gene is TRBV13, the J gene TRBJ2-7, with 8 bases fitting TRBD1. There are 14 residues in the CDR3. The V and J ends lost 8 bases and 7 bases, in that order; junction bases with no gene match: 13. Germline values: CDR1 PRHDT, CDR2 FYEKMQ (reference sequence).

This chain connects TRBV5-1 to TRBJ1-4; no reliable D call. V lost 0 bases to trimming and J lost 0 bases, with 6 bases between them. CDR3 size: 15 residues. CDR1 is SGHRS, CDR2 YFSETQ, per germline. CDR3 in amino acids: CASSLDSTTNEKLFF. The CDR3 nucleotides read TGCGCCAGCAGCTTGGACAGCACAACTAATGAAAAACTGTTTTTT.

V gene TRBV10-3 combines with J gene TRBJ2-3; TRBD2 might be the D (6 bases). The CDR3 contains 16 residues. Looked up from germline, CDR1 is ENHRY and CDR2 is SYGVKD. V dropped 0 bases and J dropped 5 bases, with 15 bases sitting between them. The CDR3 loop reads CAISESWRGVGDTQYF. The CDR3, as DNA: TGTGCCATCAGTGAGTCGTGGAGGGGAGTAGGAGATACGCAGTATTTT.

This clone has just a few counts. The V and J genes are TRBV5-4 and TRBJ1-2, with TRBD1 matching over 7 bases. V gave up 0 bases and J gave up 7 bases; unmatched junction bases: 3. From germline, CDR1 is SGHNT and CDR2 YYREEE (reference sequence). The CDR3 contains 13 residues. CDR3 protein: CASSLAGTAGYTF. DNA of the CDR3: TGTGCCAGCAGCTTGGCTGGGACAGCTGGCTACACCTTC.

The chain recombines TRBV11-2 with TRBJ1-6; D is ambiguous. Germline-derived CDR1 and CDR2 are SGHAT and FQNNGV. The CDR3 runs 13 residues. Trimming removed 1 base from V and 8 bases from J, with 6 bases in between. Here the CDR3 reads CASSLGPDSPLHF. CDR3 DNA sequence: TGTGCCAGCAGCTTAGGCCCAGATTCACCCCTCCACTTT.

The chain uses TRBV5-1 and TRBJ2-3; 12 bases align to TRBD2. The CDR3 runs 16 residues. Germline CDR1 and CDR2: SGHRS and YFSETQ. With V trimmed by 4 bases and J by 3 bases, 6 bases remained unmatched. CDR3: CASSGLGLAGTDTQYF. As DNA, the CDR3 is TGCGCCAGCAGCGGCCTAGGACTAGCGGGAACAGATACGCAGTATTTT.

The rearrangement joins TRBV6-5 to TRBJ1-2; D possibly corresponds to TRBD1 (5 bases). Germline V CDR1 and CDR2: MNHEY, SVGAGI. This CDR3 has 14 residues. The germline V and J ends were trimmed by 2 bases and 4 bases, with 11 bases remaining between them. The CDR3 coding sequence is TGTGCCAGCAGTTACCAGGGACTCTCCTATGGCTACACCTTC. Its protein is CASSYQGLSYGYTF.

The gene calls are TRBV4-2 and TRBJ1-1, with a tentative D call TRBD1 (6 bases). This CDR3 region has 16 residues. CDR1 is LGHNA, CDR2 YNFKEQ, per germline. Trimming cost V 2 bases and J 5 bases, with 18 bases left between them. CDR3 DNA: TGTGCCAGCAGCCAATCAGGGGCAACAAGTAAGACTGAAGCTTTCTTT. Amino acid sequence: CASSQSGATSKTEAFF.

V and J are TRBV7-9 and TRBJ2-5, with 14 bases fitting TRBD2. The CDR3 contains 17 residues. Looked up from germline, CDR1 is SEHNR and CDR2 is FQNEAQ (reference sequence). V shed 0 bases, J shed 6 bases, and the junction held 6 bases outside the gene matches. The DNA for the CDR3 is TGTGCCAGCAGCTTAGCGGGGGGACTAGCGGGAGCGAAGACCCAGTACTTC. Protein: CASSLAGGLAGAKTQYF.

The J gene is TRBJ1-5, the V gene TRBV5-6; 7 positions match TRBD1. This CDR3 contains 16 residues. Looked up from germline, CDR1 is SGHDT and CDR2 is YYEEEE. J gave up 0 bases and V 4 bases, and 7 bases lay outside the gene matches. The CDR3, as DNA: TGTGCCAGCAGCCCCGGGACAGATTATAGCAATCAGCCCCAGCATTTT. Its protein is CASSPGTDYSNQPQHF.

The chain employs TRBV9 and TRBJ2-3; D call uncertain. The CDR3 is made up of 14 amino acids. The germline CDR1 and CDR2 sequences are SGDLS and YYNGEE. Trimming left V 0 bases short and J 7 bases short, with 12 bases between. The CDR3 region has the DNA TGTGCCAGCAGCGTAGCTCAGAATTCCTATACGCAGTATTTT. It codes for CASSVAQNSYTQYF. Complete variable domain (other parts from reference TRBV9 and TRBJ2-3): DSGVTQTPKHLITATGQRVTLRCSPRSGDLSVYWYQQSLDQGLQFLIQYYNGEERAKGNILERFSAQQFPDLHSELNLSSLELGDSALYFCASSVAQNSYTQYFGPGTRLTVL.

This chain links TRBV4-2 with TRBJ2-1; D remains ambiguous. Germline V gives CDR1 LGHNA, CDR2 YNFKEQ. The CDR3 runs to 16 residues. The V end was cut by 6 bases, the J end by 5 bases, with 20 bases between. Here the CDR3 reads CASSHSQPLPHNEQFF. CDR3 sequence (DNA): TGTGCCAGCAGTCACTCGCAACCTCTCCCCCACAATGAGCAGTTCTTC.

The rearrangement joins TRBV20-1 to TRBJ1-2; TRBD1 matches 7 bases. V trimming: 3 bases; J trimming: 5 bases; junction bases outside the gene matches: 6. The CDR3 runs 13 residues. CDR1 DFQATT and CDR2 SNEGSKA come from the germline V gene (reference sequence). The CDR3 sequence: CSASITGQYGYTF. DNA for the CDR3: TGCAGTGCTAGTATCACGGGACAGTATGGCTACACCTTC.